What follows is one TCR beta chain and its context. Its antigen is currently unknown. The data were taken from a study of cytomegalovirus exposure and HLA in healthy donors. This CDR3 is 14 amino acids long. CDR1 SNHLY and CDR2 FYNNEI come from the germline V gene. V was clipped by 7 bases and J by 6 bases; unmatched bases: 9. PCR used 60 Vbeta primers and 13 Jbeta primers. Generated by immunoSEQ multiplex PCR, the TCRdb table keeps only in-frame clones and is missing some. The data show about 52,000 clones, roughly three fifths seen once. Findings of the study overall: Later work found that TCR association rates differed between HLA loci; DRB1 had the most and HLA-C the fewest.

This TCR derives from a human donor in good health. Sequences were obtained from PBMCs. The genes are TRBV2 and TRBJ2-7, with TRBD2 identical over 10 bases. The CDR3 protein is CASTVVAGGGEQYF. CDR3 bases: TGTGCCAGCACCGTGGTAGCGGGGGGTGGCGAGCAGTACTTC.